These 32 T cell receptor beta chains share one sample of origin, sequenced in a study of cytomegalovirus exposure and HLA in healthy donors. The primer mix had 60 Vbeta and 13 Jbeta primers. Clones were read by immunoSEQ multiplex PCR, and TCRdb kept only the in-frame ones, dropping some. The table includes 130,000 or so clones, nearly 80% detected once. Sequenced: PBMCs. The origin of the receptors is a male donor in good health and CMV-seronegative.

This clone was seen more than once but under ten times. The genes are TRBV7-9 and TRBJ1-5; 8 nucleotides agree with TRBD1. Trimming removed 4 bases from V and 5 bases from J; junction bases left unmatched: 10. CDR1 and CDR2 (germline): SEHNR, FQNEAQ (reference sequence). The CDR3 contains 16 residues. The CDR3 reads CASSYAPGGGDQPQHF. The CDR3 bases are TGTGCCAGCAGCTACGCCCCAGGGGGCGGCGATCAGCCCCAGCATTTT.

This clone was recorded a few times. The rearrangement links TRBV6-5 to TRBJ1-1; D is possibly TRBD1 (5 bases). Germline CDR1 is MNHEY and CDR2 is SVGAGI. Trimming left V 5 bases short and J 7 bases short, with 14 bases between. This CDR3 has 13 residues. CDR3 DNA: TGTGCCAGCAGTGAAAAGGGTAGGGGTGAAGCTTTCTTT. It is translated as CASSEKGRGEAFF.

The gene calls are TRBV6-5 and TRBJ2-1; 9 positions match TRBD1. There are 14 residues in the CDR3. The germline gives CDR1 MNHEY, CDR2 SVGAGI. V shed 4 bases, J shed 4 bases, and the junction held 2 bases outside the gene matches. The CDR3 loop reads CASSSGQGYNEQFF. In DNA, the CDR3 is TGTGCCAGCAGTTCGGGACAGGGTTACAATGAGCAGTTCTTC.

This clone was counted only a few times. V and J are TRBV5-1 and TRBJ1-6; 7 bases line up with TRBD1. V lost 0 bases, J lost 14 bases, and 8 bases stayed unmatched. The CDR3 runs 14 residues. Germline-derived CDR1 and CDR2 are SGHRS and YFSETQ. As DNA, the CDR3 is TGCGCCAGCAGCTTGGGACAGGGCCTAGAGACCCTCCACTTT. Its protein is CASSLGQGLETLHF.

V and J are TRBV19 and TRBJ1-1; 11 bases are shared with TRBD1. Germline-derived CDR1 and CDR2 are LNHDA and SQIVND (reference sequence). Trimming cost V 5 bases and J 5 bases; bases outside gene matches: 4. The CDR3 has 14 residues. CDR3 sequence (DNA): TGTGCCAGTAGTCGGACAGGGGGCGCGACTGAAGCTTTCTTT. Translated, it gives CASSRTGGATEAFF.

The chain couples TRBV12-5 to TRBJ1-5; TRBD1 matches at 10 bases. This CDR3 is built from 15 residues. The germline V gene has CDR1 LGHNT and CDR2 FRNRAP. Trimming removed 9 bases from V and 2 bases from J; junction bases left unmatched: 7. CDR3 amino acids: CASRQGARGNQPQHF. Written as DNA, the CDR3 is TGTGCTAGCCGACAGGGGGCGCGAGGCAATCAGCCCCAGCATTTT.

The genes are TRBV6-5 and TRBJ2-1; perhaps TRBD1 as D (6 bases). Trimming took 11 bases from V and 7 from J, leaving 18 bases between them. CDR1 is MNHEY and CDR2 is SVGAGI in the germline V gene. This CDR3 is built from 13 residues. DNA for the CDR3: TGTGCCGCCTCGAGGGGGTCGGGAAATGAGCAGTTCTTC. This translates into CAASRGSGNEQFF.

The chain links TRBV11-2 to TRBJ2-2; weak D call: TRBD2 (5 bases). Trimming removed 4 bases from V and 5 bases from J, with 23 bases in between. The germline CDR1 and CDR2 sequences are SGHAT and FQNNGV. This CDR3 is built from 18 residues. In nucleotides, the CDR3 is TGTGCCAGCAGCTCCCAAGTTGAGTTTGGAAGAGGGACCGGGGAGCTGTTTTTT. Amino acid sequence: CASSSQVEFGRGTGELFF.

The V and J genes are TRBV6-1 and TRBJ1-2, with 9 nucleotides matching TRBD1. J gave up 8 bases and V 10 bases, and 8 bases lay outside the gene matches. The CDR3 sequence is 12 residues long. In germline, CDR1 is MNHNS, CDR2 SASEGT. The CDR3 bases are TGTGCCACTGACAGGGGGTCGCGAGGCTACACCTTC. Encoded protein: CATDRGSRGYTF.

V and J are TRBV27 and TRBJ2-7, with D perhaps matching TRBD1 (6 bases). From germline, CDR1 is MNHEY and CDR2 SMNVEV (reference sequence). Between the trimmed V and J ends, which lost 8 bases and 2 bases, there was a span of 7 bases. This CDR3 is 11 amino acids long. CDR3 sequence reads: CASSGAYEQYF. The CDR3 DNA reads as TGTGCCAGCTCAGGGGCCTACGAGCAGTACTTC.

This rearrangement joins TRBV5-4 to TRBJ2-2, with 15 positions matching TRBD2. There are 17 residues in the CDR3. Germline-derived CDR1 and CDR2 are SGHNT and YYREEE (reference sequence). The V and J ends lost 5 bases and 1 base, in that order; junction bases with no gene match: 3. For the CDR3, the DNA is TGTGCCAGCAGGCCGGGACTAGCGGGGGGGAACACCGGGGAGCTGTTTTTT. Protein: CASRPGLAGGNTGELFF.

This rearrangement joins TRBV9 to TRBJ1-6, with 7 positions matching TRBD1. Germline CDR1 reads SGDLS; CDR2 reads YYNGEE. Trimming removed 3 bases from V and 11 bases from J; junction bases left unmatched: 5. CDR3 size: 13 residues. Here the CDR3 reads CASSARQGPPLHF. The CDR3 bases are TGTGCCAGCAGCGCCCGACAGGGCCCACCCCTCCACTTT.

This chain uses TRBV12-5 with TRBJ2-7; 11 bases are shared with TRBD1. J lost 4 bases, V lost 11 bases, and 10 bases had no gene match. Germline V gene sequence: CDR1 LGHNT, CDR2 FRNRAP. This CDR3 region has 14 residues. The CDR3 protein is CASLFGTGGYEQYF. The CDR3 DNA is TGTGCTTCACTTTTTGGGACAGGGGGGTACGAGCAGTACTTC.

This chain links TRBV27 with TRBJ1-2, with 7 bases aligning to TRBD1. The CDR3 covers 15 residues. Germline CDR1 and CDR2: MNHEY and SMNVEV (reference sequence). The trim removed 3 bases at V and 8 bases at J, leaving 12 bases unmatched. The CDR3 DNA follows: TGTGCCAGCAGTTTTCGTGTCAGGGGGAGAGAAGGCTACACCTTC. Encoded protein: CASSFRVRGREGYTF.

The genes are TRBV7-2 and TRBJ1-2, with unresolved D. The CDR3 sequence is 11 residues long. Germline CDR1 SGHTA, CDR2 FQGNSA. The V end was cut by 9 bases, the J end by 6 bases, with 11 bases between. CDR3 nucleotides: TGTGCCAGATCTGAGAGGGATGGCTACACCTTC. Its translation is CARSERDGYTF. The full variable domain, completed using reference TRBV7-2 and TRBJ1-2, is GAGVSQSPSNKVTEKGKDVELRCDPISGHTALYWYRQSLGQGLEFLIYFQGNSAPDKSGLPSDRFSAERTGGSVSTLTIQRTQQEDSAVYLCARSERDGYTFGSGTRLTVV.

The chain uses TRBV5-6 and TRBJ2-2; D not certain. V was cut by 0 bases and J by 9 bases, with 6 bases left in between. Looked up from germline, CDR1 is SGHDT and CDR2 is YYEEEE. CDR3 length equals 12 residues. CDR3 loop: CASSLDQRELFF. The CDR3 DNA sequence: TGTGCCAGCAGCTTGGACCAGAGGGAGCTGTTTTTT.

This chain joins TRBV19 and TRBJ2-7; 9 bases fit TRBD2. Germline CDR1 is LNHDA and CDR2 is SQIVND (reference sequence). This CDR3 has 16 residues. The J segment lost 2 bases and the V segment lost 5 bases, leaving 10 bases of the junction unmatched. This CDR3 is CASSPRGLALAYEQYF. CDR3 DNA: TGTGCCAGTAGTCCACGAGGACTAGCGCTGGCCTACGAGCAGTACTTC.

This clone occurred a few times. The chain carries TRBV11-3 and TRBJ1-6; 9 positions agree with TRBD1. This CDR3 region has 14 residues. V lost 9 bases to trimming and J lost 14 bases; unmatched junction nucleotides: 14. Germline loops: CDR1 SGHNT, CDR2 YENEEA. CDR3 sequence reads: CARPEWDRALSLHF. The DNA of the CDR3 is TGTGCCAGACCCGAATGGGACAGGGCTTTGTCCCTCCACTTT.

The CDR3 protein is CASSLGTSGGREQYF. In DNA form, the CDR3 reads TGTGCCAGCAGCTTGGGGACTAGCGGGGGGAGGGAGCAGTACTTC. This chain uses TRBV7-9 with TRBJ2-7, with 15 bases matching TRBD2. Germline CDR1 SEHNR, CDR2 FQNEAQ (reference sequence). The V and J ends lost 3 bases and 7 bases, in that order; junction bases with no gene match: 4. The CDR3 totals 15 residues.

This sequence joins TRBV6-1 and TRBJ2-2; TRBD2 aligns across 7 bases. V shed 1 base, J shed 6 bases, and the junction held 2 bases outside the gene matches. Germline CDR1 MNHNS, CDR2 SASEGT. This CDR3 spans 14 amino acids. In DNA, the CDR3 is TGTGCCAGCAGTGAAGGCAGCGGGGCCGGGGAGCTGTTTTTT. It codes for CASSEGSGAGELFF.

The chain carries TRBV5-1 and TRBJ2-5, with D maybe TRBD2 (6 bases). The germline CDR1 and CDR2 sequences are SGHRS and YFSETQ. This CDR3 contains 15 residues. Deletions cut 0 bases from V and 6 bases from J, with 15 bases between. The CDR3 DNA follows: TGCGCCAGCAGCTTGGCACTAGCCCAAGGACAGACCCAGTACTTC. Its translation: CASSLALAQGQTQYF. The full variable domain, completed using reference TRBV5-1 and TRBJ2-5, is KAGVTQTPRYLIKTRGQQVTLSCSPISGHRSVSWYQQTPGQGLQFLFEYFSETQRNKGNFPGRFSGRQFSNSRSEMNVSTLELGDSALYLCASSLALAQGQTQYFGPGTRLLVL.

The CDR3 bases are TGTGCCAGCAGTTCGAACAGGGGTACAGATACGCAGTATTTT. This codes for CASSSNRGTDTQYF. The genes are TRBV6-5 and TRBJ2-3, with 7 nucleotides matching TRBD1. V lost 4 bases, J lost 3 bases, and 4 bases stayed unmatched. Per germline, CDR1 MNHEY and CDR2 SVGAGI. This CDR3 is 14 amino acids long.

The chain has TRBV11-2 and TRBJ1-1, with 8 bases that match TRBD1. The V segment lost 5 bases and the J segment 2 bases; nucleotides outside the gene matches: 4. This CDR3 comprises 14 residues. Germline assignment: CDR1 SGHAT and CDR2 FQNNGV. Here the CDR3 reads CASSPGQGNTEAFF. CDR3 sequence (DNA): TGTGCCAGCAGCCCCGGACAGGGAAACACTGAAGCTTTCTTT.

The rearrangement links TRBV9 to TRBJ1-1, with 9 positions matching TRBD1. Germline V lookup: CDR1 SGDLS, CDR2 YYNGEE. CDR3 length equals 16 residues. J was trimmed by 1 base and V by 3 bases; bases with no gene match: 7. The CDR3 here is CASSGSGTGPNTEAFF. The CDR3 bases are TGTGCCAGCAGCGGATCCGGGACAGGGCCGAACACTGAAGCTTTCTTT.

The chain couples TRBV14 to TRBJ1-2, with D possibly being TRBD1 (5 bases). The CDR3 sequence is 15 residues long. Germline V gives CDR1 SGHDN, CDR2 FVKESK. V lost 0 bases and J 5 bases, leaving 13 bases between the germline ends. CDR3 sequence (DNA): TGTGCCAGCAGCCAAGATCTACACCGGGGGTATGGCTACACCTTC. Protein sequence: CASSQDLHRGYGYTF. The variable domain in full, completed from reference TRBV14 and TRBJ1-2, reads EAGVTQFPSHSVIEKGQTVTLRCDPISGHDNLYWYRRVMGKEIKFLLHFVKESKQDESGMPNNRFLAERTGGTYSTLKVQPAELEDSGVYFCASSQDLHRGYGYTFGSGTRLTVV.

CDR3 nucleotide sequence: TGTGCCAGTAGTATGGTCGCTGGCAGTGGGCACTATGGCTACACCTTC. Translated: CASSMVAGSGHYGYTF. The chain employs TRBV19 and TRBJ1-2; D call uncertain. Trimming removed 3 bases from V and 3 bases from J, with 17 bases in between. Germline V lookup: CDR1 LNHDA, CDR2 SQIVND (reference sequence). This CDR3 has 16 amino acids.

The rearrangement uses TRBV7-8 and TRBJ2-3; 8 nucleotides match TRBD1. The ends lost 0 bases at V and 6 bases at J; junction bases unmatched: 2. The CDR3 consists of 14 residues. Germline V CDR1 and CDR2: SGHVS, FQNEAQ. The CDR3 sequence: CASSLAQGADTQYF. As DNA, the CDR3 is TGTGCCAGCAGCTTAGCGCAGGGGGCCGATACGCAGTATTTT.

The rearrangement uses TRBV5-1 and TRBJ2-7; 9 bases line up with TRBD2. CDR3 length: 15 residues. The germline V gene has CDR1 SGHRS and CDR2 YFSETQ. Unmatched junction bases numbered 8, after V lost 3 bases and J lost 4 bases. In DNA form, the CDR3 reads TGCGCCAGCAGCTCGGGGGGAGCGGGGGGATACGAGCAGTACTTC. It translates to CASSSGGAGGYEQYF.

The genes are TRBV30 and TRBJ2-2; 9 bases align to TRBD1. Germline CDR1 and CDR2: GTSNPN and SVGIG (reference sequence). Trimming took 3 bases from V and 3 from J; bases not matched to a gene: 2. This CDR3 has 14 residues. The DNA of the CDR3 is TGTGCCTGGAGGGGACAGGGTCACACCGGGGAGCTGTTTTTT. Translated: CAWRGQGHTGELFF.

The chain links TRBV6-6 to TRBJ1-4; TRBD1 aligns across 8 bases. CDR1 MNHNY and CDR2 SVGAGI come from the germline V gene (reference sequence). This CDR3 has 14 amino acids. V was pared by 7 bases and J by 7 bases, with 8 bases of the junction left unmatched. CDR3 coding DNA: TGTGCCAGCACCACAGGGGGTATAAGTGAAAAACTGTTTTTT. It is translated as CASTTGGISEKLFF.

As to this clone: Other DNA sequences from this sample encode an identical CDR3 as well. This rearrangement joins TRBV9 to TRBJ2-5, with TRBD2 identical over 10 bases. This CDR3 region has 16 residues. Trimming cost V 0 bases and J 4 bases; bases outside gene matches: 6. Germline lookup yields CDR1 SGDLS and CDR2 YYNGEE. The DNA for the CDR3 is TGTGCCAGCAGCGTAGGAAGCGGGAGGGCCGGAGAGACCCAGTACTTC. It specifies CASSVGSGRAGETQYF.

This sequence joins TRBV6-1 and TRBJ1-6; the match to TRBD1 covers 8 bases. This CDR3 comprises 16 residues. Trimming took 3 bases from V and 3 from J; bases not matched to a gene: 4. Germline V gene data show CDR1 as MNHNS and CDR2 as SASEGT. The CDR3 sequence is CASSDTGQGYNSPLHF. For the CDR3, the DNA is TGTGCCAGCAGTGACACAGGACAGGGCTATAATTCACCCCTCCACTTT.